This TCR beta chain was identified during a study of blood T cell repertoires in COVID-19. Study background: Both acute and convalescent COVID-19 samples were obtained from the United States, Italy and Spain.

Authors' data handling: By means of reference gene primer amplification, nucleated cell counts were estimated. Profiling relied on immunoSEQ multiplex PCR, and the TCRdb table lists in-frame clones only, not all of them. V and J calls and clone size are those listed in that table; D and trimming were worked out from the DNA. This sample has some 200,000 clones; roughly 88% occur once, and the top ten carry approximately 10%. The TCR sequence derives from a man aged 50 to 60 with active or convalescent COVID-19. Material: peripheral blood.

CDR3 amino acids: CASSLMGGTYNEQFF. Written as DNA, the CDR3 is TGTGCCAGCAGCTTAATGGGCGGGACCTACAATGAGCAGTTCTTC. The J gene is TRBJ2-1, the V gene TRBV7-3, with D maybe TRBD2 (6 bases). The CDR3 totals 15 residues. CDR1 and CDR2 (germline): SGHTA, FQGTGA. Trimming took off 1 base at V and 2 bases at J, with 9 bases between the two ends.